Presented here are 15 T cell receptor beta chains from one specimen sequenced in a study of neoadjuvant anti-PD-1 for oral cavity cancer. Sample time point: after neoadjuvant nivolumab, at surgical resection. Assay: immunoSEQ multiplex PCR; the TCRdb copy retains only in-frame clones and omits some. This table holds around 8,000 clones, roughly 57% found once. The source was PBMCs, collected after nivolumab (anti-PD-1) treatment. These receptors came from a person between 35 and 79 years old with oral cavity squamous cell carcinoma.

The rearrangement links TRBV29-1 to TRBJ2-7, with D perhaps being TRBD1 or TRBD2 (5 bases each). This CDR3 is built from 10 residues. The ends were cut back, 6 bases at V and 5 bases at J, with 8 bases in the middle. Per germline, CDR1 SQVTM and CDR2 ANQGSEA. The CDR3 sequence: CSVGRDEQYF. CDR3 sequence (DNA): TGCAGCGTGGGACGCGACGAGCAGTACTTC.

The chain has TRBV9 and TRBJ2-1, with 9 positions matching TRBD2. The V gene's germline CDR1 is SGDLS and CDR2 YYNGEE. Germline trimming cut 5 bases from V and 5 bases from J; bases unmatched to any gene: 5. CDR3 size: 14 residues. The CDR3 DNA reads as TGTGCCAGCAGTAGGACTAGCGACCACAATGAGCAGTTCTTC. As protein: CASSRTSDHNEQFF.

V gene TRBV4-1 combines with J gene TRBJ2-3, with 16 bases lining up with TRBD2. The CDR3 is made up of 19 amino acids. Germline V gives CDR1 MGHRA, CDR2 YSYEKL. The junction had 11 bases not matched to a gene; V was cut back by 3 bases and J by 5 bases. CDR3 amino acids: CASSHPGLAGGQNRDTQYF. Here the CDR3 DNA reads TGCGCCAGCAGCCACCCGGGACTAGCGGGGGGGCAGAATAGAGATACGCAGTATTTT.

This sequence joins TRBV2 and TRBJ2-7, with 7 nucleotides matching TRBD1. Per germline, CDR1 SNHLY and CDR2 FYNNEI. The CDR3 has 15 amino acids. Trimming took 6 bases from V and 2 from J; bases not matched to a gene: 10. The CDR3 loop is CASRGDSMITYEQYF. CDR3 DNA sequence: TGTGCCAGCAGGGGGGACAGTATGATAACCTACGAGCAGTACTTC. Full variable domain (remainder filled in from reference TRBV2 and TRBJ2-7): EPEVTQTPSHQVTQMGQEVILRCVPISNHLYFYWYRQILGQKVEFLVSFYNNEISEKSEIFDDQFSVERPDGSNFTLKIRSTKLEDSAMYFCASRGDSMITYEQYFGPGTRLTVT.

This chain connects TRBV27 to TRBJ1-2; possible D gene TRBD1, 6 bases. Germline CDR1 reads MNHEY; CDR2 reads SMNVEV (reference sequence). Trimming took 0 bases from V and 4 from J, leaving 18 bases between them. This CDR3 contains 17 residues. Written as DNA, the CDR3 is TGTGCCAGCAGTTTATCCTCTCTCGGGGGGGCGCGCTATGGCTACACCTTC. Its protein product is CASSLSSLGGARYGYTF.

The chain combines TRBV4-1 with TRBJ2-2; weak D call: TRBD2 (6 bases). Germline CDR1 is MGHRA and CDR2 is YSYEKL. The CDR3 length is 15 residues. Trimming stripped 1 base from V and 4 bases from J, with 10 bases between. This CDR3 is CASSQVWGVTGELFF. CDR3 sequence (DNA): TGCGCCAGCAGCCAAGTATGGGGGGTCACCGGGGAGCTGTTTTTT.

This clone has only a few counts. This chain connects TRBV30 to TRBJ1-6, with 7 nucleotides matching TRBD1. V gave up 4 bases and J gave up 5 bases; unmatched junction bases: 5. The CDR3 has 14 amino acids. From germline, CDR1 is GTSNPN and CDR2 SVGIG (reference sequence). The CDR3 protein is CAWTLTGNNSPLHF. The DNA for the CDR3 is TGTGCCTGGACCTTGACAGGGAATAATTCACCCCTCCACTTT.

This chain links TRBV5-4 with TRBJ1-1, with a weak D call TRBD1 (6 bases). The CDR3 extends over 13 amino acids. Looked up from germline, CDR1 is SGHNT and CDR2 is YYREEE (reference sequence). V lost 0 bases and J 11 bases, leaving 14 bases between the germline ends. CDR3 in amino acids: CASSLGAAQGAFF. CDR3 DNA: TGTGCCAGCAGCTTGGGGGCAGCCCAGGGGGCTTTCTTT. Together with reference TRBV5-4 and TRBJ1-1, the CDR3 gives the full variable domain: ETGVTQSPTHLIKTRGQQVTLRCSSQSGHNTVSWYQQALGQGPQFIFQYYREEENGRGNFPPRFSGLQFPNYSSELNVNALELDDSALYLCASSLGAAQGAFFGQGTRLTVV.

The chain links TRBV10-2 to TRBJ2-2, with 7 bases identical to TRBD2. This CDR3 comprises 13 residues. Germline V CDR1 and CDR2: WSHSY, SAAADI. The V segment lost 10 bases and the J segment 3 bases; nucleotides outside the gene matches: 5. CDR3 loop: CAIRGVDTGELFF. The CDR3, as DNA: TGCGCCATTCGGGGGGTCGACACCGGGGAGCTGTTTTTT.

This sequence joins TRBV4-2 and TRBJ1-5, with D possibly matching TRBD1 (6 bases). Between the trimmed V and J ends, which lost 0 bases and 4 bases, there was a span of 13 bases. The germline V gene has CDR1 LGHNA and CDR2 YNFKEQ. The CDR3 spans 16 residues. In DNA, the CDR3 is TGTGCCAGCAGCCAAGAGGGAACGGACAGAAATCAGCCCCAGCATTTT. Protein sequence: CASSQEGTDRNQPQHF.

This rearrangement joins TRBV9 to TRBJ2-5; no clear D. With 0 bases removed from V and 1 base from J, the gap between germline ends came to 10 bases. The CDR3 loop spans 15 amino acids. The germline gives CDR1 SGDLS, CDR2 YYNGEE. CDR3 in amino acids: CASSVGGRSQETQYF. CDR3 DNA: TGTGCCAGCAGCGTAGGCGGACGATCCCAAGAGACCCAGTACTTC. Filled out from reference TRBV9 and TRBJ2-5, the complete variable domain reads DSGVTQTPKHLITATGQRVTLRCSPRSGDLSVYWYQQSLDQGLQFLIQYYNGEERAKGNILERFSAQQFPDLHSELNLSSLELGDSALYFCASSVGGRSQETQYFGPGTRLLVL.

The J gene is TRBJ1-5, the V gene TRBV25-1; TRBD1 agrees at 7 bases. The CDR3 is made up of 13 amino acids. The germline CDR1 and CDR2 sequences are MGHDK and SYGVNS. With 4 bases clipped from V and 4 bases from J, the junction kept 1 base outside the gene matches. CDR3 bases: TGTGCCAGCAGTGTGACAGGGAATCAGCCCCAGCATTTT. Translated, it gives CASSVTGNQPQHF.

This clone appeared a few times. The chain is built from TRBV9 and TRBJ2-3; the match to TRBD2 covers 9 bases. The CDR3 is 14 amino acids. Trimming removed 4 bases from V and 4 bases from J; junction bases left unmatched: 4. The V gene's germline CDR1 is SGDLS and CDR2 YYNGEE. CDR3 sequence: CASSTWTSADTQYF. As DNA, the CDR3 is TGTGCCAGCAGCACCTGGACTAGCGCAGATACGCAGTATTTT.

This chain connects TRBV19 to TRBJ2-7, with D maybe TRBD1 (5 bases). CDR3 length equals 14 residues. V lost 6 bases and J lost 7, with 19 bases in between. CDR1 is LNHDA and CDR2 is SQIVND in the germline V gene (reference sequence). The CDR3 bases are TGTGCCAGTAGCACCAGGGCAGGTTATTTAGAGCAGTACTTC. It is translated as CASSTRAGYLEQYF.

CDR3 nucleotides: TGTGCCAGCAGCTTAGAGTTGAACACTGAAGCTTTCTTT. This translates into CASSLELNTEAFF. V is TRBV7-6 and J is TRBJ1-1; no firm D call. V shed 1 base and J shed 0 bases, with 3 bases lying between them. The CDR3 loop spans 13 amino acids. Germline V gene sequence: CDR1 SGHVS, CDR2 FNYEAQ.